This is a list of T cell receptor beta chains from one sample in a study of blood T cell repertoires in COVID-19. Measured with immunoSEQ multiplex PCR; TCRdb has only the in-frame clones, and not every one. This sample has 200,000 to 300,000 clones; 85% to 90% occur once, and the top ten carry over 7.5%. Material for sequencing was PBMCs or T cells enriched from blood (not recorded which). The origin of the receptors is a man in his forties or fifties who had recovered from COVID-19. Each CDR3 is given with its conserved first and last residue. Each record gives: V gene, D gene, clone size, J gene, CDR3 DNA, CDR3 protein. The D gene is left open where the match is weak. Size values are once, few and many counts, or a class for expanded clones, and some rows have none.

v_gene: TRBV7-2
d_gene: .
abundance: .
j_gene: TRBJ2-4
CDR3nt: TGTGCCAGCAGCTTAGCCTTAGCGGAGGGTGCCCGCATAGCCAAAAACATTCAGTACTTC
CDR3aa: CASSLALAEGARIAKNIQYF

v_gene: TRBV2
d_gene: .
abundance: .
j_gene: TRBJ2-7
CDR3nt: TGTGCCACCAATTCTCCCCGAGCGGAGTACTACGAGCAGTACTTC
CDR3aa: CATNSPRAEYYEQYF

v_gene: TRBV28
d_gene: TRBD1
abundance: few
j_gene: TRBJ1-2
CDR3nt: TGTGCCAGCAGTTTATCAGGGGGCCTTGGCTACACCTTC
CDR3aa: CASSLSGGLGYTF

v_gene: TRBV7-9
d_gene: TRBD1
abundance: .
j_gene: TRBJ2-1
CDR3nt: TGTGCCAGCAGCCGGGCCGGGACAGGGGATGAGCAGTTCTTC
CDR3aa: CASSRAGTGDEQFF

v_gene: TRBV27
d_gene: .
abundance: .
j_gene: TRBJ2-3
CDR3nt: TGTGCCAGCAGTCCTCTGTTAGAGGGCAGCGCGAGCACAGATACGCAGTATTTT
CDR3aa: CASSPLLEGSASTDTQYF

v_gene: TRBV13
d_gene: TRBD1
abundance: .
j_gene: TRBJ1-2
CDR3nt: TGTGCCAGCAGCTTGCCCGAGGACAGGCAATACTTC
CDR3aa: CASSLPEDRQYF

v_gene: TRBV3-1/TRBV3-2
d_gene: .
abundance: .
j_gene: TRBJ1-4
CDR3nt: TGTGCCAGCAGCCAAGGCGCAGGGATTAATGAAAAACTGTTTTTT
CDR3aa: CASSQGAGINEKLFF

v_gene: TRBV5-4
d_gene: .
abundance: .
j_gene: TRBJ2-5
CDR3nt: TGTGCCAGCAGCTATCCGGGACATAGGGAGACCCAGTACTTC
CDR3aa: CASSYPGHRETQYF

v_gene: TRBV29-1
d_gene: .
abundance: few
j_gene: TRBJ1-2
CDR3nt: TGCAGCGTTGAACAGGGGCGCTCCCCCTATGGCTACACCTTC
CDR3aa: CSVEQGRSPYGYTF

v_gene: TRBV9
d_gene: .
abundance: .
j_gene: TRBJ1-1
CDR3nt: TGTGCCAGCAGCGTAGGGCAGGGGACTGAAGCTTTCTTT
CDR3aa: CASSVGQGTEAFF

v_gene: TRBV6-2/TRBV6-3
d_gene: .
abundance: .
j_gene: TRBJ2-3
CDR3nt: TGTGCCAGCAGTTACCCTATTCCGACAGGAACTAGCACAGATACGCAGTATTTT
CDR3aa: CASSYPIPTGTSTDTQYF

v_gene: TRBV4-2
d_gene: TRBD1
abundance: .
j_gene: TRBJ1-2
CDR3nt: TGTGCCAGCAGCGACACAGGGGGCTTCAGCTATGGCTACACCTTC
CDR3aa: CASSDTGGFSYGYTF

v_gene: TRBV6-1
d_gene: TRBD1
abundance: .
j_gene: TRBJ1-5
CDR3nt: TGTGCCAGCAGTGAACAGAAGGGGGCGCAGCCCCAGCATTTT
CDR3aa: CASSEQKGAQPQHF

v_gene: TRBV6-5
d_gene: TRBD2
abundance: .
j_gene: TRBJ2-1
CDR3nt: TGTGCCAGCAGTCCCGGGACTAGCGGGAGGATAGAGCAGTTCTTC
CDR3aa: CASSPGTSGRIEQFF

v_gene: TRBV19
d_gene: .
abundance: .
j_gene: TRBJ2-3
CDR3nt: TGTGCCAGTAGTATCAAAAGCACAGATACGCAGTATTTT
CDR3aa: CASSIKSTDTQYF

v_gene: TRBV7-3
d_gene: .
abundance: .
j_gene: TRBJ1-1
CDR3nt: TGTGCCAGCAGCTTAACGGGACAGAACACTGAAGCTTTCTTT
CDR3aa: CASSLTGQNTEAFF

v_gene: TRBV19
d_gene: TRBD2
abundance: .
j_gene: TRBJ2-1
CDR3nt: TGTGCCAGTAGTATTGGCAGGCGCGGGAGGGCTAATGAGCAGTTCTTC
CDR3aa: CASSIGRRGRANEQFF

v_gene: TRBV19
d_gene: TRBD1
abundance: few
j_gene: TRBJ1-5
CDR3nt: TGTGCCAGTGGACAGGGTGGTATCCAGCCCCAGCATTTT
CDR3aa: CASGQGGIQPQHF